This entry lists 17 T cell receptor beta chains sequenced from one sample in a study of pediatric ulcerative colitis (dated 2019 in TCRdb). The library was obtained by the immunoSEQ multiplex PCR assay. The table was pulled from immuneACCESS by TCRdb, which kept in-frame rearrangements only. Such tables lose some clones; where checked, under half of the loss comes from unresolved V genes, and the rest has no known cause. Here the sample has tens of thousands of clones; about 80% occur a single time. Together, the top ten hold under 6.5% of the sample. What was sequenced was blood. The receptors were sampled from a boy younger than 18 with moderate ulcerative colitis.

The V call is TRBV11-2, the J call TRBJ2-1, with D hard to call. This CDR3 is built from 15 residues. From germline, CDR1 is SGHAT and CDR2 FQNNGV. Trimming stripped 3 bases from V and 5 bases from J, with 14 bases between. The chain's CDR3 is CASSFEAGYNNEQFF. CDR3 coding DNA: TGTGCCAGCAGCTTCGAAGCTGGATACAACAATGAGCAGTTCTTC. Looking up the rest from reference TRBV11-2 and TRBJ2-1 gives the full variable domain: EAGVAQSPRYKIIEKRQSVAFWCNPISGHATLYWYQQILGQGPKLLIQFQNNGVVDDSQLPKDRFSAERLKGVDSTLKIQPAKLEDSAVYLCASSFEAGYNNEQFFGPGTRLTVL.

This clone appeared a few times. The V gene is TRBV4-2, the J gene TRBJ1-1, with D possibly being TRBD1 (5 bases). Germline values: CDR1 LGHNA, CDR2 YNFKEQ. Trimming left V 5 bases short and J 2 bases short, with 15 bases between. The CDR3 totals 15 residues. The CDR3 nucleotides read TGTGCCAGCAGCTATTCACCAGGGACTAACACTGAAGCTTTCTTT. Protein: CASSYSPGTNTEAFF.

The V gene is TRBV6-5, the J gene TRBJ2-7, with no clear D. Trimming shortened V by 5 bases and J by 0 bases, and 11 bases separated the two germline ends. Germline V gene lookup returns CDR1 MNHEY and CDR2 SVGAGI. This CDR3 has 14 residues. The chain's CDR3 is CASSRRRTSYEQYF. CDR3 DNA sequence: TGTGCCAGCAGTCGGCGGAGAACCTCCTACGAGCAGTACTTC.

The V and J genes are TRBV12-5 and TRBJ1-3; tentatively, D is TRBD1 (6 bases). Germline loops: CDR1 LGHNT, CDR2 FRNRAP. Trimming cost V 6 bases and J 0 bases, with 18 bases left between them. This CDR3 region has 17 residues. This chain's CDR3 is CASGFLLDRSSGNTIYF. For the CDR3, the DNA is TGTGCTAGTGGATTTCTTCTCGACAGGAGCTCTGGAAACACCATATATTTT.

In its sample, this clone was seen once. CDR3 residues: CASSFLRDRGTSGRYEQFF. The CDR3 bases are TGCGCCAGCAGCTTTTTACGGGACAGGGGGACTAGCGGGAGATATGAGCAGTTCTTC. The chain employs TRBV5-1 and TRBJ2-1; 14 bases are shared with TRBD2. After removal of 2 bases from V and 8 bases from J, the junction contained 15 bases not matched to a gene. Germline CDR1 reads SGHRS; CDR2 reads YFSETQ. CDR3 length: 19 residues.

The chain has TRBV27 and TRBJ1-5; D is uncertain. V was pared by 4 bases and J by 0 bases, with 4 bases between. Germline loops: CDR1 MNHEY, CDR2 SMNVEV (reference sequence). The CDR3 is 13 amino acids. The CDR3 DNA reads TGTGCCAGCAGTTGGGCTAGCAATCAGCCCCAGCATTTT. It specifies CASSWASNQPQHF.

V gene TRBV7-3 combines with J gene TRBJ2-3; D gene ambiguous. The germline V gene has CDR1 SGHTA and CDR2 FQGTGA. V lost 6 bases to trimming and J lost 1 base, with 11 bases between them. The CDR3 contains 14 residues. The CDR3 protein is CASRVAGGTDTQYF. CDR3 sequence (DNA): TGTGCCAGCAGGGTCGCTGGGGGCACAGATACGCAGTATTTT.

A remark on this clone: Compared with germline, one end of the junction differs, possibly owing to a read error. The rearrangement joins TRBV6-6 to TRBJ1-2; no firm D call. Germline assignment: CDR1 MNHNY and CDR2 SVGAGI (reference sequence). This CDR3 spans 11 amino acids. The CDR3 DNA reads as TGTGCCAGCAGTCCTAAATATGGCTACACCTTC. Translating it yields CASSPKYGYTF.

This chain links TRBV19 with TRBJ1-3, with D hard to call. V lost 5 bases to trimming and J lost 3 bases, with 8 bases between them. CDR3 size: 13 residues. Germline V lookup: CDR1 LNHDA, CDR2 SQIVND (reference sequence). This CDR3 is CASSFVDGNTIYF. The CDR3 nucleotides read TGTGCCAGTAGTTTCGTAGATGGAAACACCATATATTTT.

This clone was found a few times. CDR3 nucleotides: TGTGCCAGCAGTTTATCCCGCAGGGGCGAGCAGTACTTC. As protein: CASSLSRRGEQYF. This chain uses TRBV27 with TRBJ2-7; tentative D call: TRBD1 (6 bases). Trimming left V 0 bases short and J 6 bases short, with 9 bases between. This CDR3 spans 13 amino acids. CDR1 MNHEY and CDR2 SMNVEV come from the germline V gene (reference sequence).

The genes are TRBV25-1 and TRBJ2-3, with D tentatively TRBD2 (5 bases). The CDR3 contains 13 residues. V gave up 10 bases and J gave up 0 bases, with 11 bases separating them. Germline V lookup: CDR1 MGHDK, CDR2 SYGVNS. CDR3 in DNA: TGTGCCATCTTCGGGGAGAGCACAGATACGCAGTATTTT. This sequence encodes CAIFGESTDTQYF. The full variable domain, with the rest looked up from reference TRBV25-1 and TRBJ2-3, is EADIYQTPRYLVIGTGKKITLECSQTMGHDKMYWYQQDPGMELHLIHYSYGVNSTEKGDLSSESTVSRIRTEHFPLTLESARPSHTSQYLCAIFGESTDTQYFGPGTRLTVL.

The gene calls are TRBV11-2 and TRBJ1-5; D might be TRBD1 (5 bases). The CDR3 runs 14 residues. Looked up from germline, CDR1 is SGHAT and CDR2 is FQNNGV. V lost 4 bases and J 9 bases, leaving 16 bases between the germline ends. The CDR3 loop reads CASSSGPVYAPQHF. In DNA, the CDR3 is TGTGCCAGCAGCTCGGGACCGGTTTATGCGCCCCAGCATTTT. The full variable domain, rest sourced from reference TRBV11-2 and TRBJ1-5, is EAGVAQSPRYKIIEKRQSVAFWCNPISGHATLYWYQQILGQGPKLLIQFQNNGVVDDSQLPKDRFSAERLKGVDSTLKIQPAKLEDSAVYLCASSSGPVYAPQHFGDGTRLSIL.

This rearrangement joins TRBV7-9 to TRBJ1-1; D is possibly TRBD1 (6 bases). The germline V gene encodes CDR1 SEHNR and CDR2 FQNEAQ (reference sequence). The CDR3 contains 16 residues. V was trimmed by 3 bases and J by 5 bases, leaving 19 bases between them. CDR3 in amino acids: CASSFYGSRGRTEAFF. CDR3 sequence (DNA): TGTGCCAGCAGCTTCTACGGGAGCAGGGGTAGGACTGAAGCTTTCTTT.

The CDR3 bases are TGTGCCAGCAGCTTCGACGGAGATCATAACTATGGCTACACCTTC. Protein product: CASSFDGDHNYGYTF. The rearrangement joins TRBV7-9 to TRBJ1-2; D unclear. CDR3 size: 15 residues. Germline CDR1 is SEHNR and CDR2 is FQNEAQ (reference sequence). V lost 3 bases to trimming and J lost 1 base, with 12 bases between them.

In DNA, the CDR3 is TGTGCCTGGAGGGGACAGGGTTTGTTCAATGAGCAGTTCTTC. Its translation is CAWRGQGLFNEQFF. The chain employs TRBV30 and TRBJ2-1; TRBD1 matches 9 bases. The CDR3 length is 14 residues. CDR1 and CDR2 (germline): GTSNPN, SVGIG (reference sequence). Trimming cost V 3 bases and J 6 bases; bases outside gene matches: 6. The whole variable domain, remainder taken from reference TRBV30 and TRBJ2-1, is SQTIHQWPATLVQPVGSPLSLECTVEGTSNPNLYWYRQAAGRGLQLLFYSVGIGQISSEVPQNLSASRPQDRQFILSSKKLLLSDSGFYLCAWRGQGLFNEQFFGPGTRLTVL.

The rearrangement uses TRBV11-3 and TRBJ2-1; D gene unclear. The germline V and J ends were trimmed by 1 base and 3 bases, with 7 bases remaining between them. This CDR3 is built from 14 residues. The V gene's germline CDR1 is SGHNT and CDR2 YENEEA. CDR3 amino acids: CASSLAGGYNEQFF. The CDR3 DNA sequence: TGTGCCAGCAGCTTAGCAGGTGGCTACAATGAGCAGTTCTTC.

Only a few counts were recorded for this clone. This rearrangement joins TRBV19 to TRBJ2-7; weak D call: TRBD2 (6 bases). Germline V gives CDR1 LNHDA, CDR2 SQIVND (reference sequence). The V end was cut by 9 bases, the J end by 2 bases, with 14 bases between. The CDR3 contains 13 residues. The CDR3 DNA follows: TGTGCCAGGCCAAGGGACTTGCCCTACGAGCAGTACTTC. It codes for CARPRDLPYEQYF.